This T cell receptor beta chain was found in a study of blood T cell repertoires in COVID-19. CDR1 LGHNA and CDR2 YNFKEQ come from the germline V gene. Trimming removed 0 bases at V and 4 bases at J, with 6 bases between. This CDR3 is 13 amino acids long. In the original workflow: Cell counts per sample came from amplifying reference gene primers. Sequencing was performed with immunoSEQ multiplex PCR; in TCRdb, only in-frame clones are kept and a portion is missing. V and J calls and clone size are copied from that table; D and trimming were computed from the DNA. The sample lists tens of thousands of clones; over 85% were seen once. The count of this clone is one.

The origin of this receptor is a man older than 75 with acute or convalescent COVID-19. The chain is built from TRBV4-2 and TRBJ1-2; D is uncertain. Sequencing used peripheral blood. CDR3 nucleotide sequence: TGTGCCAGCAGCCAAGAGGCAGGCTATGGCTACACCTTC. Its protein product is CASSQEAGYGYTF.